This T cell receptor (beta chain) was observed in a study of prognosis after radiotherapy for stage I lung cancer. In the study overall: Enrolled patients were those with stage I non-small cell lung cancer, a group that was recruited between April 2018 and 2019. The study recorded squamous cell carcinoma in about 7 patients and adenocarcinoma in 11 to 13. After radiotherapy, distant metastases were seen in four patients (median roughly 7 months), and no significant progression was seen in approximately 15.

Findings and limits, study-wide: Following stereotactic body radiation therapy, patients who went on to develop distant metastases had lower Shannon entropy.

In this sample, this clonotype turned up many times. Its cognate antigen is unknown. V gave up 1 base and J gave up 6 bases; unmatched junction bases: 2. The germline V gene has CDR1 SGHTA and CDR2 FQGNSA. The CDR3 is 15 residues long. Using two-round multiplex PCR, the authors amplified TCR beta CDR3 from genomic DNA. Primers targeting each individual TRBV and TRBJ gene were applied in first-round PCR. A single record per CDR3 protein comes from TCRdb applying MiXCR to the multiplex PCR reads. The top ten hold around 38% of the sample, which has approximately 16,000 distinct CDR3 sequences, under 55% seen once.

V and J are TRBV7-2 and TRBJ2-1; 11 bases agree with TRBD2. This sample comprised PBMCs, obtained before or after stereotactic body radiation therapy (not recorded which). The sequence came from a donor aged 50 or older with non-small cell lung cancer. In nucleotides, the CDR3 is TGTGCCAGCAGCTTAGTAGCGGGAGGGCCCAATGAGCAGTTCTTC. Protein: CASSLVAGGPNEQFF.